This TCR beta chain was found in a study of cytomegalovirus exposure and HLA in healthy donors. Study summary: Early released data comprised around 79 million unique TCRs from HLA-typed donors.

The germline gives CDR1 ENHRY, CDR2 SYGVKD. The CDR3 runs to 16 residues. Trimming took 7 bases from V and 7 from J; bases not matched to a gene: 9. Comments on this clone: Its cognate antigen is unknown.

Findings and caveats of the study: Across donors, most TCRs were seen rarely, yet some public ones were widespread. In a later analysis, CMV-associated beta chains were mostly HLA-associated, it appeared. Reports described diagnosis of cytomegalovirus status by the classifier as highly specific and sensitive.

The PCR used 60 Vbeta and 13 Jbeta primers. Assay: immunoSEQ multiplex PCR; the TCRdb copy retains only in-frame clones and omits some. Among approximately 210,000 clones, around 80% were seen once, and the ten largest hold 5.5% to 7.5%. The sample consisted of PBMCs. This receptor was obtained from a man between 35 and 55 years old in good health and CMV-seropositive. The chain has TRBV10-3 and TRBJ2-2; 13 bases align to TRBD2. CDR3 DNA: TGTGCCATCATGGTTGGACTAGCGGGAGTGGTCGGGGAGCTGTTTTTT. This sequence encodes CAIMVGLAGVVGELFF.